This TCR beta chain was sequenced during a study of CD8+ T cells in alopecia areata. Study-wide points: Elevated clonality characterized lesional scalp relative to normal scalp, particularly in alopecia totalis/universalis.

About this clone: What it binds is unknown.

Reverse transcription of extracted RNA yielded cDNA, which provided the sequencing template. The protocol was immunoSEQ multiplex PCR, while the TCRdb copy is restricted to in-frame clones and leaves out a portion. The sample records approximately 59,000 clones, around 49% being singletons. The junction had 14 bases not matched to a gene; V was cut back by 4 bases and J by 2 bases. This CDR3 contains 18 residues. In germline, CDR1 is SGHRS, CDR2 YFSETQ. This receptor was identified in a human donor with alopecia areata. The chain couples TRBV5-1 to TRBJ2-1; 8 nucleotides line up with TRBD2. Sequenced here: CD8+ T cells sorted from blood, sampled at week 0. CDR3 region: CASSLGGAGDLPYNEQFF. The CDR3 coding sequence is TGCGCCAGCAGCCTCGGGGGAGCGGGGGACCTCCCCTACAATGAGCAGTTCTTC.